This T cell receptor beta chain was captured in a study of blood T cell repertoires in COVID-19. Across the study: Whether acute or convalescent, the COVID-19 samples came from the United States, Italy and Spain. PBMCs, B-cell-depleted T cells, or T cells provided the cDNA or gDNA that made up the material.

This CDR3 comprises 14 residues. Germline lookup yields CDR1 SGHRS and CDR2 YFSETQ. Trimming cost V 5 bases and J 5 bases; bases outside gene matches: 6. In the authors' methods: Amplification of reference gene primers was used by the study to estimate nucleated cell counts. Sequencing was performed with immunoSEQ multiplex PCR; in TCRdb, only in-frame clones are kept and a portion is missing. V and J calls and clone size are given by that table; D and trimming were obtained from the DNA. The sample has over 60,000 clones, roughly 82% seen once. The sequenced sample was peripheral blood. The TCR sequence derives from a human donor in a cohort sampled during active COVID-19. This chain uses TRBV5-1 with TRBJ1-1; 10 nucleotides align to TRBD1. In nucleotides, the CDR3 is TGCGCCAGCAGTACGGACAGGGGGAGGACTGAAGCTTTCTTT. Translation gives CASSTDRGRTEAFF.